This T cell receptor beta chain was observed in a study of regulatory T cells in long-lasting Graves disease. Combining iRepertoire HTBI primers with Arm-PCR of CDR3 regions, the authors built TCR beta libraries. TCRdb reprocessed the multiplex PCR reads via MiXCR and lists one record per CDR3 protein. There are approximately 400,000 distinct CDR3 sequences in the sample; approximately 12% occur only once, and approximately 17% lies in the top ten. This clonotype has ten or more counts. The CDR3 covers 15 residues. V lost 1 base and J 7 bases, leaving 14 bases between the germline ends. From germline, CDR1 is SEHNR and CDR2 FQNEAQ (reference sequence). Time point of the sample: newly diagnosed GD, antithyroid drugs for less than 3 months. Generation of the TCR library employed RNA extracted from PBMCs. These data are also associated with another study on T cells in Graves' hyperthyroidism and ophthalmopathy.

This TCR was sampled from a woman younger than 30 with Graves disease. The gene calls are TRBV7-9 and TRBJ2-1, with TRBD2 as a possible D gene (6 bases). The specimen was peripheral blood mononuclear cells (PBMCs), collected at new diagnosis, from a patient treated with antithyroid drugs. CDR3 amino acids: CASSLGGVVRNEQFF. The CDR3 DNA follows: TGTGCCAGCAGCTTAGGGGGGGTAGTTCGGAATGAGCAGTTCTTC.